The 2 T cell receptor beta chains below were found in one sample sequenced in a study of cytomegalovirus exposure and HLA in healthy donors. The PCR ran on 60 Vbeta and 13 Jbeta primers. TCRdb keeps only in-frame clones here, not all; method: immunoSEQ multiplex PCR. This sample has around 150,000 clones, with roughly 81% found just once. Sequenced sample: PBMCs. These receptors were taken from a woman aged 45-65 years in good health and CMV-seronegative.

The chain joins TRBV2 to TRBJ1-6; TRBD1 might be the D (6 bases). Per the germline V gene, CDR1 is SNHLY and CDR2 is FYNNEI. V lost 8 bases and J lost 7, with 18 bases in between. This CDR3 spans 15 amino acids. Here the CDR3 DNA reads TGTGCCAGCTTGACCTCGGGGGGCGTAAATTCACCCCTCCACTTT. Translated: CASLTSGGVNSPLHF.

This clone was observed once. V gene TRBV2 combines with J gene TRBJ2-7; possible D gene TRBD2, 5 bases. Germline-derived CDR1 and CDR2 are SNHLY and FYNNEI. Deletions cut 0 bases from V and 2 bases from J, with 8 bases between. The CDR3 spans 14 residues. For the CDR3, the DNA is TGTGCCAGCAGTGAAGCGCGGACTCCCTACGAGCAGTACTTC. It yields the protein CASSEARTPYEQYF.